These 22 T cell receptor beta chains originate from one sample sequenced in a study of OX40 agonist ivuxolimab in advanced cancers. Sequencing was performed with immunoSEQ multiplex PCR; in TCRdb, only in-frame clones are kept and a portion is missing. The repertoire includes fewer than 100,000 clones, 84% of them detected once, and roughly 0.44% sits in the top ten. This specimen was CD4+ or CD8+ T cells sorted from blood, taken in a trial of the OX40 agonist ivuxolimab. The source is an adult with an advanced solid tumor such as melanoma, head and neck, liver or kidney cancer.

The chain is built from TRBV2 and TRBJ1-2; weak D call: TRBD1 (6 bases). Trimming pared 3 bases from V and 8 bases from J, leaving 19 bases between. Per the germline V gene, CDR1 is SNHLY and CDR2 is FYNNEI. This CDR3 has 15 residues. The CDR3 DNA is TGTGCCAGCAGTGAGGAAACAGGGATTGCTGGAGGCTACACCTTC. Its translation: CASSEETGIAGGYTF.

In its sample, this clone was seen once. This chain connects TRBV7-8 to TRBJ2-3, with D possibly matching TRBD1 (5 bases). V was cut by 3 bases and J by 6 bases, with 13 bases left in between. Germline CDR1 SGHVS, CDR2 FQNEAQ. The CDR3 sequence is 14 residues long. This CDR3 reads CASSLQGVADTQYF. CDR3 coding DNA: TGTGCCAGCAGCTTGCAAGGGGTGGCGGATACGCAGTATTTT. Combining the CDR3 with reference TRBV7-8 and TRBJ2-3 gives the whole variable domain GAGVSQSPRYKVAKRGQDVALRCDPISGHVSLFWYQQALGQGPEFLTYFQNEAQLDKSGLPSDRFFAERPEGSVSTLKIQRTQQEDSAVYLCASSLQGVADTQYFGPGTRLTVL.

The genes are TRBV30 and TRBJ2-1, with D uncertain. The CDR3 spans 12 residues. Trimming left V 4 bases short and J 8 bases short, with 12 bases between. The germline V gene encodes CDR1 GTSNPN and CDR2 SVGIG (reference sequence). As DNA, the CDR3 is TGTGCCTGGAACCCGAGGCCCGATGAGCAGTTCTTC. Its translation: CAWNPRPDEQFF.

J is TRBJ2-5 and V is TRBV30; D not certain. Germline V CDR1 and CDR2: GTSNPN, SVGIG (reference sequence). This CDR3 is 11 amino acids long. The germline V and J ends were trimmed by 4 bases and 2 bases, with 5 bases remaining between them. CDR3 nucleotide sequence: TGTGCCTGGACGAGGCAAGAGACCCAGTACTTC. Protein: CAWTRQETQYF.

The V gene is TRBV28, the J gene TRBJ2-5; a weak D match, TRBD2 (6 bases). The V and J ends lost 5 bases and 6 bases respectively, with 16 bases between them. The CDR3 loop spans 14 amino acids. CDR1 is MDHEN, CDR2 SYDVKM, per germline. CDR3 amino acids: CASSGKGGLKTQYF. Written as DNA, the CDR3 is TGTGCCAGCAGTGGGAAGGGAGGTTTGAAGACCCAGTACTTC.

The CDR3 reads CASSTRDISQETQYF. As DNA, the CDR3 is TGTGCCAGCAGCACCCGGGACATAAGCCAAGAGACCCAGTACTTC. The chain joins TRBV11-2 to TRBJ2-5; perhaps TRBD1 as D (6 bases). This CDR3 has 15 amino acids. The V gene's germline CDR1 is SGHAT and CDR2 FQNNGV. Trimming pared 5 bases from V and 1 base from J, leaving 14 bases between.

The V call is TRBV5-1, the J call TRBJ1-1; no firm D call. This CDR3 contains 13 residues. Germline CDR1 reads SGHRS; CDR2 reads YFSETQ. The germline V and J ends were trimmed by 9 bases and 4 bases, with 16 bases remaining between them. The CDR3 protein is CATRNEVGTEAFF. CDR3 sequence (DNA): TGCGCCACCAGAAATGAAGTTGGCACTGAAGCTTTCTTT.

The chain recombines TRBV5-1 with TRBJ2-5; 8 bases agree with TRBD1. The J segment lost 5 bases and the V segment lost 8 bases, leaving 5 bases of the junction unmatched. CDR1 is SGHRS, CDR2 YFSETQ, per germline. This CDR3 spans 12 amino acids. The CDR3 sequence is CASRTGLETQYF. CDR3 DNA: TGCGCCAGTAGGACAGGGTTGGAGACCCAGTACTTC.

This rearrangement joins TRBV28 to TRBJ2-7; 7 nucleotides agree with TRBD2. Germline V gene sequence: CDR1 MDHEN, CDR2 SYDVKM. The CDR3 totals 13 residues. J gave up 4 bases and V 9 bases, and 9 bases lay outside the gene matches. The CDR3 DNA follows: TGTGCCAGTAGGGCTAGCGGTAAATACGAGCAGTACTTC. The encoded protein is CASRASGKYEQYF.

V usage is TRBV4-1 and J usage is TRBJ2-7; possible D gene TRBD1, 5 bases. Trimming cost V 1 base and J 3 bases, with 16 bases left between them. Per germline, CDR1 MGHRA and CDR2 YSYEKL. The CDR3 is 16 residues long. The CDR3 loop is CASSQVSWQGNYEQYF. The CDR3 nucleotides are TGCGCCAGCAGCCAAGTTAGCTGGCAGGGCAACTACGAGCAGTACTTC.

This chain joins TRBV15 and TRBJ2-2; D is unclear. Trimming shortened V by 0 bases and J by 6 bases, and 8 bases separated the two germline ends. The CDR3 loop spans 14 amino acids. Germline V gene data show CDR1 as LNHNV and CDR2 as YYDKDF (reference sequence). The CDR3 region is CATSRDMAAGELFF. The CDR3 DNA is TGTGCCACCAGCAGAGATATGGCGGCCGGGGAGCTGTTTTTT. The full variable domain, in which reference TRBV15 and TRBJ2-2 provide the parts outside the CDR3, is DAMVIQNPRYQVTQFGKPVTLSCSQTLNHNVMYWYQQKSSQAPKLLFHYYDKDFNNEADTPDNFQSRRPNTSFCFLDIRSPGLGDTAMYLCATSRDMAAGELFFGEGSRLTVL.

This chain connects TRBV10-3 to TRBJ1-5, with D possibly TRBD1 on 5 matching bases. V was pared by 6 bases and J by 1 base, with 13 bases between. The germline V gene has CDR1 ENHRY and CDR2 SYGVKD. CDR3 length: 15 residues. The CDR3 DNA is TGTGCCATCAGCCGCGGCGGACAAAGCAATCAGCCCCAGCATTTT. Translation gives CAISRGGQSNQPQHF.

V gene TRBV28 combines with J gene TRBJ1-5; tentatively, D is TRBD1 (6 bases). V gave up 5 bases and J gave up 2 bases, with 13 bases separating them. Germline-derived CDR1 and CDR2 are MDHEN and SYDVKM. The CDR3 consists of 15 residues. The CDR3 DNA sequence: TGTGCCAGCAGTCCCCCTACAGGGCGCAATCAGCCCCAGCATTTT. Protein sequence: CASSPPTGRNQPQHF.

This chain joins TRBV5-1 and TRBJ1-1, with unresolved D. The CDR3 extends over 13 amino acids. The germline CDR1 and CDR2 sequences are SGHRS and YFSETQ. Trimming took 4 bases from V and 2 from J, leaving 9 bases between them. This CDR3 is CASSTRGNTEAFF. The CDR3 coding sequence is TGCGCCAGCAGCACGCGAGGAAACACTGAAGCTTTCTTT.

V usage is TRBV4-2 and J usage is TRBJ2-3; TRBD2 matches at 14 bases. V lost 1 base, J lost 6 bases, and 6 bases stayed unmatched. CDR3 length equals 17 residues. Germline CDR1 reads LGHNA; CDR2 reads YNFKEQ. CDR3 residues: CASSQATSGGAWDTQYF. The DNA for the CDR3 is TGTGCCAGCAGCCAAGCGACTAGCGGGGGGGCGTGGGATACGCAGTATTTT.

The V gene is TRBV11-2, the J gene TRBJ1-1; no clear D gene. Trimming pared 1 base from V and 5 bases from J, leaving 8 bases between. Germline CDR1 reads SGHAT; CDR2 reads FQNNGV. The CDR3 contains 13 residues. DNA for the CDR3: TGTGCCAGCAGCTTAGTAAGCGGGACTGAAGCTTTCTTT. Translating it yields CASSLVSGTEAFF.

This chain joins TRBV28 and TRBJ2-5; 8 bases line up with TRBD1. The V gene end was trimmed by 1 base and the J gene end by 4 bases; junction bases not matched to a gene: 8. The CDR3 runs to 16 residues. CDR1 is MDHEN and CDR2 is SYDVKM in the germline V gene. The CDR3 spells CASSLFGQGGGETQYF. The DNA for the CDR3 is TGTGCCAGCAGTTTATTTGGACAGGGTGGAGGAGAGACCCAGTACTTC.

The chain recombines TRBV5-5 with TRBJ1-6; a possible D gene is TRBD1 (6 bases). CDR3 size: 14 residues. The V end was cut by 2 bases, the J end by 11 bases, with 14 bases between. Germline V CDR1 and CDR2: SGHKS, YYEKEE (reference sequence). CDR3 loop: CASSLAGVRTPLHF. Here the CDR3 DNA reads TGTGCCAGCAGCTTAGCAGGGGTGAGGACACCCCTCCACTTT. The whole variable domain, filled in from reference TRBV5-5 and TRBJ1-6, reads DAGVTQSPTHLIKTRGQQVTLRCSPISGHKSVSWYQQVLGQGPQFIFQYYEKEERGRGNFPDRFSARQFPNYSSELNVNALLLGDSALYLCASSLAGVRTPLHFGNGTRLTVT.

By proportion, this clone is medium-sized. The chain combines TRBV7-9 with TRBJ1-1; D is perhaps TRBD1 (6 bases). There are 14 residues in the CDR3. The V end was cut by 4 bases, the J end by 9 bases, with 18 bases between. Per germline, CDR1 SEHNR and CDR2 FQNEAQ (reference sequence). CDR3: CASSSRQESEKAFF. The DNA for the CDR3 is TGTGCCAGCAGCTCTCGACAGGAAAGCGAAAAAGCTTTCTTT.

The chain uses TRBV18 and TRBJ2-5; D gene uncertain. CDR1 KGHSH and CDR2 LQKENI come from the germline V gene. The CDR3 runs 12 residues. The V end was cut by 1 base, the J end by 4 bases, with 4 bases between. The CDR3 region has the DNA TGTGCCAGCTCACCACGGCGAGAGACCCAGTACTTC. Amino acids: CASSPRRETQYF.

This clone was detected a few times. The chain joins TRBV9 to TRBJ1-3; D gene ambiguous. There are 13 residues in the CDR3. The V gene's germline CDR1 is SGDLS and CDR2 YYNGEE. V gave up 0 bases and J gave up 7 bases, with 8 bases separating them. CDR3 sequence reads: CASSVVEGNTIYF. The CDR3 DNA reads as TGTGCCAGCAGCGTAGTCGAAGGGAACACCATATATTTT. Full variable domain (outside the CDR3, taken from reference TRBV9 and TRBJ1-3): DSGVTQTPKHLITATGQRVTLRCSPRSGDLSVYWYQQSLDQGLQFLIQYYNGEERAKGNILERFSAQQFPDLHSELNLSSLELGDSALYFCASSVVEGNTIYFGEGSWLTVV.

V gene TRBV7-7 combines with J gene TRBJ2-5, with a weak D call TRBD1 (6 bases). The CDR3 totals 14 residues. V lost 3 bases and J 7 bases, leaving 15 bases between the germline ends. Germline lookup yields CDR1 SSHAT and CDR2 FNYEAQ (reference sequence). CDR3 amino acids: CASSFGQPHGTQYF. In nucleotides, the CDR3 is TGTGCCAGCAGCTTTGGACAGCCCCATGGGACCCAGTACTTC.